The 25 T cell receptor beta chains reported below all come from one sample, sequenced in a study of cytomegalovirus exposure and HLA in healthy donors. Only in-frame clones appear in the TCRdb table, and some are missing; sequencing was by immunoSEQ multiplex PCR. This repertoire shows more than 45,000 clones, more than 85% found once; its top ten account for over 2%. The sequenced material came from PBMCs. The source is a woman in her twenties or thirties in good health and CMV-seronegative.

This chain connects TRBV28 to TRBJ1-5; D gene unclear. Germline CDR1 is MDHEN and CDR2 is SYDVKM. With 7 bases removed from V and 0 bases from J, the gap between germline ends came to 19 bases. CDR3 length: 17 amino acids. The CDR3 is CASIPLRAGNSNQPQHF. DNA of the CDR3: TGTGCCAGCATCCCCCTGAGGGCGGGTAATAGCAATCAGCCCCAGCATTTT.

In nucleotides, the CDR3 is TGCAGCGTTGAAGCTCGGAGTACCAAGGGGTATGGCTACACCTTC. It is translated as CSVEARSTKGYGYTF. The gene calls are TRBV29-1 and TRBJ1-2, with D perhaps TRBD1 (5 bases). V was shortened by 1 base and J by 5 bases, with 17 bases between the two germline ends. From germline, CDR1 is SQVTM and CDR2 ANQGSEA. The CDR3 spans 15 residues.

The chain carries TRBV5-4 and TRBJ2-7; 10 nucleotides match TRBD1. The CDR3 contains 15 residues. J was trimmed by 1 base and V by 4 bases; bases with no gene match: 5. In germline, CDR1 is SGHNT, CDR2 YYREEE (reference sequence). The CDR3: CASSTGQGVSYEQYF. The CDR3 bases are TGTGCCAGCAGCACCGGACAGGGGGTTTCCTACGAGCAGTACTTC.

This sequence joins TRBV19 and TRBJ1-5, with TRBD1 identical over 7 bases. The length of the CDR3 is 18 residues. Germline lookup yields CDR1 LNHDA and CDR2 SQIVND (reference sequence). V dropped 5 bases and J dropped 2; count of bases not matched to a gene: 15. The CDR3 DNA sequence: TGTGCCAGTAGTCCAATGCTCGGGACAGCTTTGGGCAATCAGCCCCAGCATTTT. Encoded protein: CASSPMLGTALGNQPQHF.

The chain employs TRBV6-5 and TRBJ2-1, with unresolved D. The germline V gene encodes CDR1 MNHEY and CDR2 SVGAGI. This CDR3 region has 11 residues. V gave up 6 bases and J gave up 4 bases, with 4 bases separating them. The CDR3 nucleotides are TGTGCCAGCAGGGCTTACAATGAGCAGTTCTTC. It yields the protein CASRAYNEQFF.

This rearrangement joins TRBV28 to TRBJ2-7; 7 bases line up with TRBD1. The CDR3 extends over 13 amino acids. CDR1 is MDHEN, CDR2 SYDVKM, per germline. V shed 5 bases, J shed 7 bases, and the junction held 8 bases outside the gene matches. CDR3 bases: TGTGCCAGCAGTACGACAGGGCCCAAGGAGCAGTACTTC. It encodes CASSTTGPKEQYF. Combining the CDR3 with reference TRBV28 and TRBJ2-7 gives the whole variable domain DVKVTQSSRYLVKRTGEKVFLECVQDMDHENMFWYRQDPGLGLRLIYFSYDVKMKEKGDIPEGYSVSREKKERFSLILESASTNQTSMYLCASSTTGPKEQYFGPGTRLTVT.

V gene TRBV19 combines with J gene TRBJ1-1; maybe TRBD1 (6 bases). The ends were cut back, 7 bases at V and 11 bases at J, with 23 bases in the middle. This CDR3 has 14 residues. CDR1 LNHDA and CDR2 SQIVND come from the germline V gene (reference sequence). This CDR3 is CASTSRSVRGGAFF. The CDR3 region has the DNA TGTGCCAGTACCTCGAGGTCGGTTAGGGGGGGCGCTTTCTTT.

V is TRBV7-2 and J is TRBJ1-5; D ambiguous. Between the trimmed V and J ends, which lost 1 base and 1 base, there was a span of 11 bases. The CDR3 spans 16 residues. The germline gives CDR1 SGHTA, CDR2 FQGNSA. DNA for the CDR3: TGTGCCAGCAGCTTAGGTTCACAGCTCAGCAATCAGCCCCAGCATTTT. It translates to CASSLGSQLSNQPQHF.

The chain is built from TRBV5-1 and TRBJ2-2, with D hard to call. V lost 7 bases and J 4 bases, leaving 20 bases between the germline ends. This CDR3 is built from 16 residues. Germline CDR1 is SGHRS and CDR2 is YFSETQ. The CDR3 loop reads CASLPGLTGITGELFF. The CDR3 DNA reads TGCGCCAGCCTCCCTGGCCTGACGGGTATCACCGGGGAGCTGTTTTTT.

The chain joins TRBV6-1 to TRBJ1-1, with D maybe TRBD1 (5 bases). Trimming cost V 4 bases and J 4 bases, with 10 bases left between them. Germline CDR1 and CDR2: MNHNS and SASEGT. The CDR3 runs 13 residues. Written as DNA, the CDR3 is TGTGCCAGCAGTGGGGGGACTGGCACTGAAGCTTTCTTT. Translated: CASSGGTGTEAFF.

This clone was seen just once. The J gene is TRBJ2-7, the V gene TRBV6-6; TRBD2 aligns across 7 bases. CDR1 is MNHNY and CDR2 is SVGAGI in the germline V gene (reference sequence). V lost 6 bases to trimming and J lost 0 bases; unmatched junction nucleotides: 5. The CDR3 sequence is 14 residues long. CDR3 residues: CASRSQRDSYEQYF. In DNA, the CDR3 is TGTGCCAGCAGATCTCAGCGGGACTCCTACGAGCAGTACTTC.

The chain has TRBV6-4 and TRBJ2-2; TRBD2 is a possible D gene (6 bases). CDR3 length equals 14 residues. The V and J ends lost 2 bases and 2 bases respectively, with 6 bases between them. Germline lookup yields CDR1 MRHNA and CDR2 SNTAGT. In nucleotides, the CDR3 is TGTGCCAGCAGTGACGGGACTAACACCGGGGAGCTGTTTTTT. It codes for CASSDGTNTGELFF.

The chain carries TRBV7-9 and TRBJ2-6; D gene uncertain. The CDR3 covers 14 residues. V gave up 5 bases and J gave up 4 bases, with 9 bases separating them. From germline, CDR1 is SEHNR and CDR2 FQNEAQ (reference sequence). CDR3 in DNA: TGTGCCAGCAGCCAATCGGTCGGGGCCAACGTCCTGACTTTC. Translating gives CASSQSVGANVLTF.

The chain links TRBV28 to TRBJ2-3; 7 bases line up with TRBD1. This CDR3 contains 13 residues. The germline gives CDR1 MDHEN, CDR2 SYDVKM. V trimming: 8 bases; J trimming: 5 bases; junction bases outside the gene matches: 7. Written as DNA, the CDR3 is TGTGCCAGCTCACAGGGGTCAGAAGATACGCAGTATTTT. Translating it yields CASSQGSEDTQYF.

The sample holds one count of this clone. This sequence joins TRBV5-5 and TRBJ2-7, with D possibly matching TRBD2 (5 bases). CDR1 is SGHKS and CDR2 is YYEKEE in the germline V gene (reference sequence). CDR3 length: 14 residues. V lost 4 bases and J lost 1, with 12 bases in between. CDR3 residues: CASSVGRSSYEQYF. Written as DNA, the CDR3 is TGTGCCAGCAGCGTAGGGAGATCTTCCTACGAGCAGTACTTC.

The J gene is TRBJ1-1, the V gene TRBV5-4, with TRBD1 identical over 7 bases. Germline-derived CDR1 and CDR2 are SGHNT and YYREEE (reference sequence). The CDR3 consists of 14 residues. V lost 3 bases to trimming and J lost 0 bases; unmatched junction nucleotides: 2. CDR3 protein: CASSSGQLNTEAFF. CDR3 nucleotide sequence: TGTGCCAGCAGCTCGGGACAGTTGAACACTGAAGCTTTCTTT.

The chain links TRBV7-9 to TRBJ2-1; perhaps TRBD2 as D (7 bases). With 4 bases removed from V and 8 bases from J, the gap between germline ends came to 15 bases. The CDR3 loop spans 14 amino acids. The germline gives CDR1 SEHNR, CDR2 FQNEAQ (reference sequence). CDR3 DNA sequence: TGTGCCAGCAGCTCAAGGGGGGGTATCTATGAGCAGTTCTTC. This encodes CASSSRGGIYEQFF.

The chain uses TRBV2 and TRBJ2-7; a possible D gene is TRBD1 (5 bases). V was cut by 5 bases and J by 0 bases, with 11 bases left in between. The CDR3 loop spans 14 amino acids. Germline CDR1 and CDR2: SNHLY and FYNNEI. CDR3 DNA sequence: TGTGCCAGCAGTAACCAGGGCGGCTCCTACGAGCAGTACTTC. This gives the protein CASSNQGGSYEQYF.

The V and J genes are TRBV30 and TRBJ2-7; 9 bases map to TRBD2. This CDR3 has 16 amino acids. V shed 3 bases, J shed 0 bases, and the junction held 9 bases outside the gene matches. CDR1 and CDR2 (germline): GTSNPN, SVGIG (reference sequence). DNA for the CDR3: TGTGCCTGGAGGGGCGGGACTAGCAGCAACTCCTACGAGCAGTACTTC. It codes for CAWRGGTSSNSYEQYF.

The V call is TRBV5-6, the J call TRBJ2-5; tentative D call: TRBD1 (6 bases). The CDR3 spans 13 residues. The germline V gene encodes CDR1 SGHDT and CDR2 YYEEEE. The V gene lost 4 bases and the J gene lost 2 bases, with 9 bases spanning the gap. CDR3 sequence: CASSLQGQETQYF. DNA for the CDR3: TGTGCCAGCAGCCTTCAGGGGCAAGAGACCCAGTACTTC. Full variable domain (rest looked up from reference TRBV5-6 and TRBJ2-5): DAGVTQSPTHLIKTRGQQVTLRCSPKSGHDTVSWYQQALGQGPQFIFQYYEEEERQRGNFPDRFSGHQFPNYSSELNVNALLLGDSALYLCASSLQGQETQYFGPGTRLLVL.

The rearrangement joins TRBV4-1 to TRBJ2-1; TRBD2 agrees at 10 bases. Germline-derived CDR1 and CDR2 are MGHRA and YSYEKL. Trimming took 4 bases from V and 7 from J; bases not matched to a gene: 10. CDR3 length equals 16 residues. Here the CDR3 DNA reads TGCGCCAGCAGCCGAATTCCGGGACTAGCGAGAAATGAGCAGTTCTTC. It yields the protein CASSRIPGLARNEQFF.

This clone was counted once. The V call is TRBV27, the J call TRBJ2-1, with D uncertain. Trimming stripped 5 bases from V and 6 bases from J, with 8 bases between. Germline V gene lookup returns CDR1 MNHEY and CDR2 SMNVEV (reference sequence). This CDR3 has 12 amino acids. The CDR3, as DNA: TGTGCCAGCAGTAGGCCAGGCAATGAGCAGTTCTTC. Its translation is CASSRPGNEQFF.

The rearrangement joins TRBV18 to TRBJ2-1; 10 bases are a match to TRBD2. J gave up 1 base and V 2 bases, and 2 bases lay outside the gene matches. This CDR3 is built from 16 residues. Germline V lookup: CDR1 KGHSH, CDR2 LQKENI. CDR3 DNA: TGTGCCAGCTCACCAGAACTAGCGGGGTCCTACAATGAGCAGTTCTTC. Amino acids: CASSPELAGSYNEQFF.

The chain recombines TRBV7-3 with TRBJ2-2; 13 bases map to TRBD2. The germline V gene has CDR1 SGHTA and CDR2 FQGTGA. V lost 5 bases and J lost 9; bases outside the gene matches: 9. The CDR3 loop spans 16 amino acids. CDR3 sequence (DNA): TGTGCCAGCAGCCCCCGGACAGGGACTAGCGGGAGGGAGCTGTTTTTT. Translation gives CASSPRTGTSGRELFF.

The V and J genes are TRBV4-3 and TRBJ2-7; TRBD2 aligns across 7 bases. Germline values: CDR1 LGHNA, CDR2 YSLEER. This CDR3 has 16 amino acids. V dropped 0 bases and J dropped 7; count of bases not matched to a gene: 12. CDR3: CASSQDRTRWEREQYF. The CDR3 DNA sequence: TGCGCCAGCAGCCAAGATAGGACTAGGTGGGAAAGAGAGCAGTACTTC.